The 13 T cell receptor beta chains below were found in one sample sequenced in a study of cytomegalovirus exposure and HLA in healthy donors. The PCR made use of 60 Vbeta and 13 Jbeta primers. Profiled with immunoSEQ multiplex PCR; TCRdb holds only in-frame clones, not every one. This sample has 140,000 to 150,000 clones, with just over 65% found just once. Sequencing used PBMCs. These receptors were collected from a woman aged 55-69 years in good health and CMV-seronegative.

Comments on this clone: Sequence at one end of the junction differs from germline and may be a read error. The chain couples TRBV7-2 to TRBJ2-3, with 11 bases matching TRBD2. Per the germline V gene, CDR1 is SGHTA and CDR2 is FQGNSA. CDR3 length: 15 residues. Here the CDR3 reads CASSPTSGTTYTQYF. In DNA form, the CDR3 reads TGTGCCAGCAGCCCGACTAGCGGGACCACATATACGCAGTATTTT. The full variable domain, completed using reference TRBV7-2 and TRBJ2-3, is GAGVSQSPSNKVTEKGKDVELRCDPISGHTALYWYRQSLGQGLEFLIYFQGNSAPDKSGLPSDRFSAERTGGSVSTLTIQRTQQEDSAVYLCASSPTSGTTYTQYFGPGTRLTVL.

V gene TRBV10-1 combines with J gene TRBJ2-7; perhaps TRBD2 as D (6 bases). The CDR3 totals 18 residues. Looked up from germline, CDR1 is WNHNN and CDR2 is SYGVQD (reference sequence). The V end lost 6 bases, the J end lost 2 bases, and 26 bases lay between the germline ends. CDR3 DNA sequence: TGCGCCAGCAGGGACTTAGCGGAGTTCCCCGCGTTACCCTACGAGCAGTACTTC. It codes for CASRDLAEFPALPYEQYF.

The V call is TRBV5-1, the J call TRBJ1-3; 7 bases are a match to TRBD1. This CDR3 comprises 16 residues. With V trimmed by 0 bases and J by 0 bases, 3 bases remained unmatched. Germline V gene sequence: CDR1 SGHRS, CDR2 YFSETQ. Here the CDR3 reads CASSLAWTGSGNTIYF. Written as DNA, the CDR3 is TGCGCCAGCAGCTTGGCCTGGACAGGCTCTGGAAACACCATATATTTT.

The chain combines TRBV5-1 with TRBJ2-7; 10 bases are shared with TRBD2. With V trimmed by 2 bases and J by 5 bases, 7 bases remained unmatched. Germline CDR1 SGHRS, CDR2 YFSETQ. There are 15 residues in the CDR3. DNA of the CDR3: TGCGCCAGCAGCTTTCTAGAGCTAGCGGGAGACGAGCAGTACTTC. It translates to CASSFLELAGDEQYF.

V is TRBV9 and J is TRBJ2-2, with 10 nucleotides matching TRBD2. Germline assignment: CDR1 SGDLS and CDR2 YYNGEE. The CDR3 is 16 residues long. The V segment lost 4 bases and the J segment 5 bases; nucleotides outside the gene matches: 8. Here the CDR3 reads CASSPRLAGLTGELFF. The CDR3 DNA is TGTGCCAGCAGCCCCCGACTAGCGGGCTTAACCGGGGAGCTGTTTTTT.

The chain recombines TRBV13 with TRBJ2-2, with TRBD2 identical over 7 bases. This CDR3 has 14 residues. J lost 4 bases, V lost 6 bases, and 5 bases had no gene match. CDR1 is PRHDT, CDR2 FYEKMQ, per germline (reference sequence). The CDR3 nucleotides are TGTGCCAGCAGGGCGGGAGCCCGCACCGGGGAGCTGTTTTTT. It specifies CASRAGARTGELFF.

The chain joins TRBV28 to TRBJ1-3, with no clear D. The CDR3 runs to 16 residues. CDR1 is MDHEN, CDR2 SYDVKM, per germline. V was pared by 7 bases and J by 1 base, with 17 bases between. The CDR3 nucleotides are TGTGCCAGCACCCCCCCCGCGGGATCTTCTGGAAACACCATATATTTT. Its protein is CASTPPAGSSGNTIYF.

The CDR3 region has the DNA TGTGCCAGCAGCTTAGAAGGCAGGGCCAATTCACCCCTCCACTTT. Its translation is CASSLEGRANSPLHF. J is TRBJ1-6 and V is TRBV11-2, with a tentative D call TRBD1 (5 bases). The V end was cut by 0 bases, the J end by 7 bases, with 10 bases between. The CDR3 sequence is 15 residues long. Germline CDR1 and CDR2: SGHAT and FQNNGV.

V is TRBV4-3 and J is TRBJ1-2; D might be TRBD1 (5 bases). This CDR3 contains 14 residues. V was cut by 0 bases and J by 6 bases, with 11 bases left in between. Per germline, CDR1 LGHNA and CDR2 YSLEER. The CDR3 reads CASSQEGGVHGYTF. The CDR3 DNA follows: TGCGCCAGCAGCCAAGAGGGGGGTGTGCATGGCTACACCTTC.

The count of this clone is one. This chain connects TRBV6-4 to TRBJ2-1; unclear D gene. With 5 bases removed from V and 3 bases from J, the gap between germline ends came to 14 bases. Germline V gives CDR1 MRHNA, CDR2 SNTAGT. The CDR3 length is 15 residues. The CDR3: CASSTRESGYNEQFF. Here the CDR3 DNA reads TGTGCCAGCAGTACTCGCGAGAGTGGCTACAATGAGCAGTTCTTC.

The rearrangement uses TRBV4-2 and TRBJ2-3; 16 bases are shared with TRBD2. Germline V gene data show CDR1 as LGHNA and CDR2 as YNFKEQ. The CDR3 totals 19 residues. V lost 0 bases to trimming and J lost 3 bases; unmatched junction nucleotides: 6. CDR3 loop: CASSQDEGLAGGPTDTQYF. The DNA of the CDR3 is TGTGCCAGCAGCCAAGATGAGGGACTAGCGGGAGGGCCAACAGATACGCAGTATTTT.

The chain recombines TRBV5-1 with TRBJ2-1; 13 bases map to TRBD2. CDR1 SGHRS and CDR2 YFSETQ come from the germline V gene. With 4 bases clipped from V and 0 bases from J, the junction kept 7 bases outside the gene matches. The CDR3 totals 18 residues. The CDR3 region has the DNA TGCGCCAGCAGCCTTGGACTAGCGGGAGTTAGCTCCTACAATGAGCAGTTCTTC. This sequence encodes CASSLGLAGVSSYNEQFF.

The chain has TRBV5-1 and TRBJ2-5, with D perhaps TRBD2 (5 bases). CDR1 is SGHRS, CDR2 YFSETQ, per germline. The germline V and J ends were trimmed by 2 bases and 6 bases, with 11 bases remaining between them. The CDR3 has 13 residues. CDR3 protein: CASSFQPGKTQYF. CDR3 nucleotide sequence: TGCGCCAGCAGCTTCCAGCCCGGGAAGACCCAGTACTTC. The whole variable domain, filled in from reference TRBV5-1 and TRBJ2-5, reads KAGVTQTPRYLIKTRGQQVTLSCSPISGHRSVSWYQQTPGQGLQFLFEYFSETQRNKGNFPGRFSGRQFSNSRSEMNVSTLELGDSALYLCASSFQPGKTQYFGPGTRLLVL.